The present TCR beta chain was sequenced within a study of blood T cell repertoires in COVID-19. The wider study: Samples representing acute and convalescent COVID-19 were sourced from the United States, Italy and Spain. PBMCs, B-cell-depleted T cells, or T cells provided the cDNA or gDNA that made up the material.

Germline lookup yields CDR1 SGHKS and CDR2 YYEKEE (reference sequence). The J segment lost 3 bases and the V segment lost 5 bases, leaving 8 bases of the junction unmatched. CDR3 size: 15 residues. Per the study methods: Reference gene primer amplification yielded estimated nucleated cell counts. TCRdb's copy holds only in-frame clones and misses some; the assay was immunoSEQ multiplex PCR. V and J calls and clone size are as listed in that table; D and trimming were resolved from the DNA. The sample has approximately 280,000 clones, 90% seen once. About this clone: The same CDR3 can be traced to other DNA sequences in this sample.

While infection was still active, Seattle patients were enrolled and then followed longitudinally. The sequencing input was peripheral blood. The clonotype originates from a woman aged 30 to 39 with COVID-19, enrolled during active disease. The chain uses TRBV5-5 and TRBJ1-5, with 7 bases that match TRBD1. In nucleotides, the CDR3 is TGTGCCAGCAGTTTAGGGACAGAGTTCAATCAGCCCCAGCATTTT. This codes for CASSLGTEFNQPQHF.